Listed here are 5 T cell receptor beta chains from one sample, sequenced in a study of identical twins. A single record per CDR3 protein comes from TCRdb applying MiXCR to the 5' RACE reads. The sample lists under 350,000 distinct CDR3 sequences; less than 9.5% were seen once. These records were also assigned to another study, of yellow fever vaccine responses in identical twins.

Specimen: CD8+ T cells sorted from blood. Receptors originate from a young woman in good health.

This clonotype appeared many times. The rearrangement uses TRBV6-2 or TRBV6-3 and TRBJ2-7, with 7 nucleotides matching TRBD1. The CDR3 length is 15 residues. CDR1 is MNHEY, CDR2 SVGEGT, per germline. The trim removed 8 bases at V and 0 bases at J, leaving 10 bases unmatched. CDR3 sequence: CASVEPTGLSYEQYF. CDR3 nucleotides: TGTGCCAGCGTGGAACCGACAGGGCTCTCCTACGAGCAGTACTTC.

This clonotype was observed a handful of times. The CDR3 bases are TGTGCCAGCAGCCAAGGTTCGGGTGGCTACACCTTC. This codes for CASSQGSGGYTF. The chain recombines TRBV14 with TRBJ1-2; no clear D gene. From germline, CDR1 is SGHDN and CDR2 FVKESK. With 1 base removed from V and 7 bases from J, the gap between germline ends came to 7 bases. The CDR3 consists of 12 residues.

This clonotype was observed many times. The V and J genes are TRBV7-9 and TRBJ2-1; D gene uncertain. Trimming pared 6 bases from V and 10 bases from J, leaving 16 bases between. Germline assignment: CDR1 SEHNR and CDR2 FQNEAQ (reference sequence). This CDR3 contains 13 residues. The CDR3 DNA is TGTGCCAGCAGTCCTCTCCCCAGAATCGAGCAGTTCTTC. Translating it yields CASSPLPRIEQFF.

This clonotype was counted many times. The chain is built from TRBV12-3 or TRBV12-4 and TRBJ2-1; D is uncertain. With 2 bases removed from V and 9 bases from J, the gap between germline ends came to 5 bases. There are 11 residues in the CDR3. The CDR3 sequence is CASSLTGEQFF. In nucleotides, the CDR3 is TGTGCCAGCAGTTTAACGGGTGAGCAGTTCTTC.

This clonotype was observed a handful of times. J is TRBJ2-3 and V is TRBV21-1; whether TRBD2, the table's D call, matches the DNA was not checked. TRBV21-1 is recorded as a pseudogene. The length of the CDR3 is 15 residues. The CDR3 protein is CASRIHSGGTDTQYF. In DNA, the CDR3 is TGTGCCAGCCGCATCCATAGCGGGGGCACAGATACGCAGTATTTT.